A selection of T cell receptor beta chains follows, all from one sample in a study of early T cells in non-severe SARS-CoV-2 infection. Using its own MiXCR run on the 5' RACE reads, TCRdb lists one record per CDR3 protein. The sample has around 40,000 distinct CDR3 sequences, 6% to 7.5% seen once; the top ten hold 24%. Material: whole blood, obtained at baseline. The receptors were sampled from an adult who was a healthcare worker with PCR-confirmed SARS-CoV-2 infection or an uninfected control (not recorded which). Each CDR3 is given with its conserved first and last residue. D genes are given only for firm matches. The size entry gives once, few, many or a size class.

j_gene	v_gene	abundance	d_gene	CDR3nt	CDR3aa
TRBJ2-2	TRBV3-1	few	TRBD2	TGTGCCAGCAGACCTCCGGGACTAGGATCGGGCGGGGAGCTGTTTTTT	CASRPPGLGSGGELFF
TRBJ1-1	TRBV6-6	many	-	TGTGCCAGCAGCCCGGGAGGGGACACTGAAGCTTTCTTT	CASSPGGDTEAFF
TRBJ1-1	TRBV7-6	few	-	TGTGCCAGCAGCTTAGTTTACCAGGGGAACACTGAAGCTTTCTTT	CASSLVYQGNTEAFF
TRBJ1-2	TRBV6-1	few	-	TGTGCCAGCAGCGAGGTGCCCTATGGCTACACCTTC	CASSEVPYGYTF
TRBJ2-2	TRBV9	few	-	TGTGCCAGCAGCGTGGGTCACACCGGGGAGCTGTTTTTT	CASSVGHTGELFF
TRBJ2-1	TRBV24-1	few	-	TGTGCCACCAGTGATTTTACGGGGGGCACCTACAATGAGCAGTTCTTC	CATSDFTGGTYNEQFF
TRBJ1-2	TRBV15	many	TRBD1	TGTGCCACCAGCATAAAGACAGGGGGGATAGTTGGCTACACCTTC	CATSIKTGGIVGYTF
TRBJ1-1	TRBV28	many	-	TGTGCCAGCAGTTTGAGGACAGAGGCTTTCTTT	CASSLRTEAFF
TRBJ2-4	TRBV7-2	few	-	TGTGCCAGCAGCTTTCGAGACAGGAGGGACATTCAGTACTTC	CASSFRDRRDIQYF
TRBJ1-4	TRBV7-8	many	TRBD1	TGTGCCAGCAGCCCACGGACAGGAATTTCCACTAATGAAAAACTGTTTTTT	CASSPRTGISTNEKLFF
TRBJ1-2	TRBV20-1	few	TRBD1	TGCAGTGCTAGAGGGAAGGACAGGGGCGATGGCTACACCTTC	CSARGKDRGDGYTF